This T cell receptor (beta chain) was profiled in a study of shared clonotypes between healthy human individuals. Study-level background: A couple of female and a few male donors aged 18 to 49 were enrolled.

This table comes from immunoSEQ multiplex PCR, and its TCRdb copy is limited to in-frame clones, with some not included. The table shows 2,500,000 or so clones, with roughly 93% occurring only once. The CDR3 is 14 amino acids. The V and J ends lost 5 bases and 7 bases respectively, with 15 bases between them. The germline V gene has CDR1 LNHNV and CDR2 YYDKDF (reference sequence). Study-wide findings and caveats: The sole specimen, blood, was sampled, and tissue repertoires likely differ. It was expected that sequencing depth would affect clonotype sharing among donors.

Notes on this clone: As yet, its antigen is unknown.

A split of CD4+ cells into CD45RA+ naive and CD45RA-negative memory subsets was performed. The V gene is TRBV15, the J gene TRBJ2-1; D possibly matches TRBD1 or TRBD2 (5 bases each). This sequence was found in a young man in good health. Some clones in this sample may be carry-over from other donors' samples. The sequenced sample was naive CD4+ T cells from PBMCs. The sample's subset: CD45RA+ positively selected. CDR3 residues: CATSPGPSWNEQFF. CDR3 bases: TGTGCCACCAGCCCGGGGCCCAGTTGGAATGAGCAGTTCTTC.